This is a list of T cell receptor beta chains from one sample in a study of T-cell memory formation after mild COVID-19. TCRdb re-called the 5' RACE reads with MiXCR, one entry per CDR3 protein. The repertoire consists of about 350,000 distinct CDR3 sequences, with roughly 13% occurring once and the leading ten covering roughly 20%. Material: PBMCs or a T cell subset sorted from them (not recorded which). All receptors derive from a man aged 18 to 29 who had mild COVID-19 (a few samples of this study predate the infection). Cell type and time point are not known. Each CDR3 is given with its conserved first and last residue. The D gene is left open where the match is weak. Expanded clones get a size class; other rows say once, few or many, or leave the size out.

CDR3 length	V gene	J gene	clone size	D gene	CDR3 DNA	CDR3 protein
18	TRBV10-3	TRBJ2-2	.	TRBD2	TGTGCCATCAGTGACATAGCGGGGGCGAGCGCGAACACCGGGGAGCTGTTTTTT	CAISDIAGASANTGELFF
14	TRBV28	TRBJ1-2	few	TRBD1	TGTGCCAGCAGCCTCGGACAGGAGCCTTTCGGCTACACCTTC	CASSLGQEPFGYTF
12	TRBV3-1	TRBJ2-1	.	.	TGTGCCAGCAGCCAAATTGGCGATGAGCAGTTCTTC	CASSQIGDEQFF
14	TRBV7-7	TRBJ2-2	.	TRBD1	TGTGCCAGCAGCCCCGGGACAGGGATCGGGGAGCTGTTTTTT	CASSPGTGIGELFF
16	TRBV7-9	TRBJ1-1	many	.	TGTGCCAGCAGCTTACCTGGGCTGGGCATGAACACTGAAGCTTTCTTT	CASSLPGLGMNTEAFF
15	TRBV10-3	TRBJ2-4	.	TRBD2	TGTGCCATCAGCCCGGGACTAGCGGGGGGAGACATTCAGTACTTC	CAISPGLAGGDIQYF
13	TRBV7-3	TRBJ2-2	.	.	TGTGCCAGCAGCTCCAATACGCCCGGGGAGCTGTTTTTT	CASSSNTPGELFF
12	TRBV29-1	TRBJ2-5	few	.	TGCAGCGTTGTCCCCCCGGTGGAGACCCAGTACTTC	CSVVPPVETQYF
17	TRBV12-3/TRBV12-4	TRBJ1-2	.	.	TGTGCCAGCAGTGGGTGGACAGTCGAGTGGGTGGACTATGGCTACACCTTC	CASSGWTVEWVDYGYTF
14	TRBV7-9	TRBJ2-7	many	.	TGTGCCAGCAGCTTAGGGTCAGGGCGGAACGAGCAGTACTTC	CASSLGSGRNEQYF
15	TRBV3-1	TRBJ2-1	many	.	TGTGCCAGCAGCCAATTAACAGGTGGACTCGATGAGCAGTTCTTC	CASSQLTGGLDEQFF
12	TRBV6-6	TRBJ2-1	many	.	TGTGCCAGCAGTTACTTAATCAGAGAGCAGTTCTTC	CASSYLIREQFF
15	TRBV12-5	TRBJ2-1	.	TRBD2	TGTGCTAGTGGCAAGGGACTAGCGGGGGGGCTTGAGCAGTTCTTC	CASGKGLAGGLEQFF
14	TRBV6-5	TRBJ2-7	.	TRBD2	TGTGCCAGCAGCAAAGCGGGGGCCCCCTACGAGCAGTACTTC	CASSKAGAPYEQYF
13	TRBV29-1	TRBJ1-2	.	.	TGCAGCGTTGAAGGATGGCGGGGGAGCGGCTACACCTTC	CSVEGWRGSGYTF
11	TRBV29-1	TRBJ2-5	.	.	TGCAGCGTTGCATCCCCGGAGACCCAGTACTTC	CSVASPETQYF
17	TRBV7-9	TRBJ2-4	.	.	TGTGCCAGCAGCTTCTCGACAGGAAGCCCTACCAAAAACATTCAGTACTTC	CASSFSTGSPTKNIQYF
14	TRBV4-1	TRBJ2-5	few	.	TGCGCCAGCAGCCGAGGGGGGAACCAAGAGACCCAGTACTTC	CASSRGGNQETQYF
15	TRBV12-3/TRBV12-4	TRBJ1-1	.	.	TGTGCCAGCACCCTTGGCGGTCCTGGGAACACTGAAGCTTTCTTT	CASTLGGPGNTEAFF
15	TRBV9	TRBJ1-1	few	.	TGTGCCAGCAGCCCGCGAGCAGGGGATAGCACTGAAGCTTTCTTT	CASSPRAGDSTEAFF
14	TRBV28	TRBJ1-1	few	.	TGTGCCAGCAGTTTATGGACGGTGAACACTGAAGCTTTCTTT	CASSLWTVNTEAFF
15	TRBV11-2	TRBJ1-6	few	.	TGTGCCAGCAGCTTGAACGGACTGAGGAATTCACCCCTCCACTTT	CASSLNGLRNSPLHF
16	TRBV5-1	TRBJ2-3	.	TRBD1	TGCGCCAGCAGCTTGGGGTACAGGGGGCGCACAGATACGCAGTATTTT	CASSLGYRGRTDTQYF
13	TRBV4-3	TRBJ2-1	few	.	TGCGCCAGCAGCCACAGGGGTATGAATGAGCAGTTCTTC	CASSHRGMNEQFF
14	TRBV20-1	TRBJ1-5	.	.	TGCAGTGCCGAAGAGGTGGGGAGCAATCAGCCCCAGCATTTT	CSAEEVGSNQPQHF
16	TRBV10-3	TRBJ2-2	.	.	TGTGCCATCAGTGATGGAAGGGCAGGGATCCCCGGGGAGCTGTTTTTT	CAISDGRAGIPGELFF
16	TRBV7-6	TRBJ2-1	.	TRBD1	TGTGCCAGCAGCTCCGGTCGCGGGACAGGCTACAATGAGCAGTTCTTC	CASSSGRGTGYNEQFF
13	TRBV2	TRBJ2-2	few	.	TGTGCCAGCAGGATATCAGGGACCGGGGAGCTGTTTTTT	CASRISGTGELFF
13	TRBV9	TRBJ2-7	.	.	TGTGCCAGCAGCGTAGATGGAGGTTCCGTGCAGTACTTC	CASSVDGGSVQYF
15	TRBV6-2/TRBV6-3	TRBJ1-4	.	.	TGTGCCAGCAGTTACCCGCCACGGGGTGAAGAAAAACTGTTTTTT	CASSYPPRGEEKLFF
14	TRBV7-2	TRBJ2-7	many	.	TGTGCCACCCACCAAAGGGGCCCGCATTACGAGCAGTACTTC	CATHQRGPHYEQYF
16	TRBV7-8	TRBJ2-2	many	TRBD1	TGTGCCAGCACCCGAACAGGGGGCCGGAACACCGGGGAGCTGTTTTTT	CASTRTGGRNTGELFF
15	TRBV20-1	TRBJ2-4	.	.	TGCAGTGCTGTCCGGGACCCCTCTCAGGGATACATTCAGTACTTC	CSAVRDPSQGYIQYF
12	TRBV6-2/TRBV6-3	TRBJ1-2	.	.	TGTGCCAGCACGAGGGGTGATGGTGGCTACACCTTC	CASTRGDGGYTF
20	TRBV12-3/TRBV12-4	TRBJ2-3	.	.	TGTGCCAGCAGGAAACAAATCGGGGGCCCCGTCCCTTCTAGCACAGATACGCAGTATTTT	CASRKQIGGPVPSSTDTQYF
15	TRBV5-1	TRBJ2-1	few	.	TGCGCCAGCAGCCCCAGGGGGGGTCCCGGCAATGAGCAGTTCTTC	CASSPRGGPGNEQFF
14	TRBV29-1	TRBJ2-3	few	TRBD1	TGCAGCGTTGAGGTGGACAGGGGCACAGATACGCAGTATTTT	CSVEVDRGTDTQYF
13	TRBV6-5	TRBJ2-5	few	.	TGTGCCAGCAGGACGGGTATAGGAGAGACCCAGTACTTC	CASRTGIGETQYF
16	TRBV20-1	TRBJ1-6	few	.	TGCAGTGCTAGGGCCAGTCCCGGGACACTAGATTCACCCCTCCACTTT	CSARASPGTLDSPLHF
13	TRBV5-5	TRBJ2-5	.	.	TGTGCCAGCAGGGTGGGTGTGGAAGAGACCCAGTACTTC	CASRVGVEETQYF
17	TRBV3-2	TRBJ1-1	few	.	TGTGCCAGCAACCAGGACGTAACGGTGGGAACGAGAACTGAAGCTTTCTTT	CASNQDVTVGTRTEAFF
19	TRBV6-2/TRBV6-3	TRBJ2-5	few	TRBD2	TGTGCCAGCACCCAAGGACTAGCGGGGCCCGAGAAGCCGCAAGAGACCCAGTACTTC	CASTQGLAGPEKPQETQYF
12	TRBV14	TRBJ2-3	.	.	TGTGCCAGCAGCCGGGGGGTAGATACGCAGTATTTT	CASSRGVDTQYF
16	TRBV2	TRBJ1-1	few	TRBD1	TGTGCCAGCAGTTCCGTAAGGGGGCGCGAGAACACTGAAGCTTTCTTT	CASSSVRGRENTEAFF
14	TRBV27	TRBJ2-3	.	.	TGTGCCAGCAGTCCGTGGGTAGGCACAGATACGCAGTATTTT	CASSPWVGTDTQYF
13	TRBV29-1	TRBJ2-7	.	.	TGCAGCGTTGAAGGGGGTAACCCCTACGAGCAGTACTTC	CSVEGGNPYEQYF
16	TRBV6-2/TRBV6-3	TRBJ1-2	.	TRBD1	TGTGCCAGCAGTTACGCGGGGACAGATGGGAACTATGGCTACACCTTC	CASSYAGTDGNYGYTF
19	TRBV6-2/TRBV6-3	TRBJ2-3	.	TRBD2	TGTGCCAGCAGTTACAGCGGGGTCGGGACTAGCGGGACCACAGATACGCAGTATTTT	CASSYSGVGTSGTTDTQYF